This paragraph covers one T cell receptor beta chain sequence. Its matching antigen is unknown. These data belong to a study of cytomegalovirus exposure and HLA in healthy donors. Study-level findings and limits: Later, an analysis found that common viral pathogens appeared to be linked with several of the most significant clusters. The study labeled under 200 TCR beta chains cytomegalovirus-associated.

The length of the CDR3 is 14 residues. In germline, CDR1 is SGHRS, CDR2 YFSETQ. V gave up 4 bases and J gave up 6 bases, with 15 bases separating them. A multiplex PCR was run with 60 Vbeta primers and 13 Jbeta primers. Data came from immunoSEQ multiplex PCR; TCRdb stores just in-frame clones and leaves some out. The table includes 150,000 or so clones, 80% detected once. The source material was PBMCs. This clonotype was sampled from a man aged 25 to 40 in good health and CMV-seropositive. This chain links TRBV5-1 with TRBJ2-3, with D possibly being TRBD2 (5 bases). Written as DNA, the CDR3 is TGCGCCAGCAGCGGGGAGTGGGGTACGGATACGCAGTATTTT. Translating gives CASSGEWGTDTQYF.